Listed here are 10 T cell receptor beta chains from one sample, sequenced in a study of technical replicates of blood from a few donors. Only in-frame clones appear in the TCRdb table, and some are missing; sequencing was by immunoSEQ multiplex PCR. Seen here are about 82,000 clones, roughly 94% observed once, and the top ten hold 0.3% to 0.45%. Source material: T cells isolated from PBMCs. These receptor sequences come from a human donor in good health.

V is TRBV4-1 and J is TRBJ1-3; maybe TRBD1 (6 bases). V shed 0 bases and J shed 11 bases, with 14 bases lying between them. The CDR3 spans 14 residues. From germline, CDR1 is MGHRA and CDR2 YSYEKL. CDR3 bases: TGCGCCAGCAGCCAAGATACTTACAGGGCTGCCATATATTTT. Its protein product is CASSQDTYRAAIYF.

Only one count was recorded for this clone. The V call is TRBV4-1, the J call TRBJ2-7; TRBD2 is a possible D gene (5 bases). The CDR3 sequence is 15 residues long. The V gene's germline CDR1 is MGHRA and CDR2 YSYEKL. Trimming pared 1 base from V and 3 bases from J, leaving 13 bases between. The CDR3 protein is CASSQGSGGYYEQYF. CDR3 DNA: TGCGCCAGCAGCCAAGGTTCAGGAGGTTACTACGAGCAGTACTTC.

This chain uses TRBV25-1 with TRBJ2-1; 7 bases map to TRBD2. Germline V CDR1 and CDR2: MGHDK, SYGVNS. The junction had 8 bases not matched to a gene; V was cut back by 8 bases and J by 1 base. This CDR3 contains 15 residues. The CDR3 DNA reads TGTGCCAGCCGGATTGCGGGAGAGTCCTACAATGAGCAGTTCTTC. It translates to CASRIAGESYNEQFF.

The rearrangement links TRBV19 to TRBJ2-1; 11 positions match TRBD2. Trimming removed 5 bases from V and 4 bases from J; junction bases left unmatched: 4. CDR3 length equals 15 residues. Germline assignment: CDR1 LNHDA and CDR2 SQIVND (reference sequence). The CDR3 DNA reads TGTGCCAGTAGTGATGGGACTAGCGGTTACAATGAGCAGTTCTTC. This codes for CASSDGTSGYNEQFF. The full variable domain, with the rest looked up from reference TRBV19 and TRBJ2-1, is DGGITQSPKYLFRKEGQNVTLSCEQNLNHDAMYWYRQDPGQGLRLIYYSQIVNDFQKGDIAEGYSVSREKKESFPLTVTSAQKNPTAFYLCASSDGTSGYNEQFFGPGTRLTVL.

The V and J genes are TRBV19 and TRBJ1-4; 9 bases are shared with TRBD1. Germline CDR1 is LNHDA and CDR2 is SQIVND (reference sequence). The CDR3 loop spans 16 amino acids. The V gene end was trimmed by 4 bases and the J gene end by 5 bases; junction bases not matched to a gene: 8. The CDR3 is CASSTFTGGENEKLFF. The CDR3 nucleotides read TGTGCCAGTAGTACCTTTACAGGGGGCGAAAATGAAAAACTGTTTTTT.

The chain uses TRBV19 and TRBJ1-5, with 8 bases identical to TRBD1. From germline, CDR1 is LNHDA and CDR2 SQIVND (reference sequence). V was pared by 5 bases and J by 6 bases, with 3 bases of the junction left unmatched. CDR3 length: 13 residues. The CDR3 DNA reads TGTGCCAGTAGTGGTGACAGGGGTCAGCCCCAGCATTTT. This encodes CASSGDRGQPQHF.

This chain uses TRBV5-1 with TRBJ1-1; weak D call: TRBD1 (6 bases). V was clipped by 2 bases and J by 2 bases, with 10 bases between them. Germline V gives CDR1 SGHRS, CDR2 YFSETQ. The CDR3 has 14 residues. In DNA, the CDR3 is TGCGCCAGCAGCTTAGGACAGCCTAACACTGAAGCTTTCTTT. Translated, it gives CASSLGQPNTEAFF. The entire variable domain, with the rest obtained from reference TRBV5-1 and TRBJ1-1, is as follows: KAGVTQTPRYLIKTRGQQVTLSCSPISGHRSVSWYQQTPGQGLQFLFEYFSETQRNKGNFPGRFSGRQFSNSRSEMNVSTLELGDSALYLCASSLGQPNTEAFFGQGTRLTVV.

The CDR3 nucleotides are TGCAGCGTTGACTCCACAGGTGGCCCCTACGAGCAGTACTTC. It translates to CSVDSTGGPYEQYF. V gene TRBV29-1 combines with J gene TRBJ2-7; D is possibly TRBD1 (5 bases). Germline V lookup: CDR1 SQVTM, CDR2 ANQGSEA. This CDR3 contains 14 residues. Trimming left V 3 bases short and J 2 bases short, with 14 bases between.

The CDR3 is CASSLTRADEQFF. The CDR3 coding sequence is TGTGCCAGCAGTTTAACCAGGGCCGATGAGCAGTTCTTC. This rearrangement joins TRBV27 to TRBJ2-1, with a tentative D call TRBD1 (5 bases). CDR1 is MNHEY, CDR2 SMNVEV, per germline (reference sequence). Deletions cut 2 bases from V and 8 bases from J, with 10 bases between. The CDR3 length is 13 residues.

The V and J genes are TRBV5-1 and TRBJ2-7; 8 nucleotides match TRBD1. This CDR3 spans 15 amino acids. The germline V gene encodes CDR1 SGHRS and CDR2 YFSETQ. Unmatched junction bases numbered 6, after V lost 2 bases and J lost 2 bases. This CDR3 is CASSLQGVLPYEQYF. The DNA of the CDR3 is TGCGCCAGCAGCTTACAGGGGGTTTTACCCTACGAGCAGTACTTC.